The text below deals with one TCR beta chain. Its specificity is unknown. The junction shows a germline mismatch at one end, possibly a read error. The data were taken from a study of shared clonotypes between healthy human individuals. CDR1 is LGHNA and CDR2 is YSLEER in the germline V gene. The CDR3 loop spans 15 amino acids. Profiling relied on immunoSEQ multiplex PCR, and the TCRdb table lists in-frame clones only, not all of them. Here the sample spans over 800,000 clones, around 93% being singletons. Findings and caveats of the study: Naive CD4 clonotype sharing across several donors was 4% to 5%.

In the naive CD8 group, cells lacked CD45RO and were positively selected for CCR7, so terminally differentiated effector memory CD45RA+ cells were left out. The source material was naive CD8+ T cells sorted from blood. The clonotype comes from a man aged 30 to 45 in good health. The chain links TRBV4-3 to TRBJ2-7; 8 nucleotides match TRBD1. This CDR3 reads CASSQDLGQDNTAAF. The DNA of the CDR3 is TGCGCCAGCAGCCAAGATTTGGGACAGGATAATACGGCAGCCTTC.